This T cell receptor beta chain is from a study of cytomegalovirus exposure and HLA in healthy donors. Regarding the study as a whole: Donors belonging to an Asian-associated ancestry cluster reportedly showed fewer N-insertions in productive TCRs than the 666-donor mean, according to what a later analysis found. The study dropped some indistinguishable V segments, TRBV6-2 and TRBV6-3 among them.

This CDR3 region has 13 residues. V dropped 5 bases and J dropped 3 bases, with 8 bases sitting between them. CDR1 and CDR2 (germline): MNHNS, SASEGT. Turning to this clone: Its antigen is not identified.

Healthy individuals who donated bone marrow served as the donors. In the PCR, 60 Vbeta and 13 Jbeta primers were used. Data came from immunoSEQ multiplex PCR; TCRdb stores just in-frame clones and leaves some out. The table includes some 130,000 clones, 60% to 80% detected once. The clonotype was recovered from a male donor in good health and CMV-seronegative. The V call is TRBV6-1, the J call TRBJ1-5; D is undetermined. Sequenced sample: PBMCs. In DNA, the CDR3 is TGTGCCAGCAGTATTCGGTCCAATCAGCCCCAGCATTTT. This encodes CASSIRSNQPQHF.